This T cell receptor (beta chain) stems from a study of blood T cell repertoires in COVID-19. At the level of the study: Spain, Italy and the United States supplied samples that represented acute and convalescent COVID-19. PBMCs, B-cell-depleted T cells, or T cells provided the cDNA or gDNA that made up the material.

Generated by immunoSEQ multiplex PCR, the TCRdb table keeps only in-frame clones and is missing some. Here the sample spans about 150,000 clones, more than 65% being singletons. CDR1 MNHNS and CDR2 SASEGT come from the germline V gene. Trimming cost V 3 bases and J 8 bases; bases outside gene matches: 2. The CDR3 is 14 residues long. This TCR was recovered from a man aged 60-69 years with acute or convalescent COVID-19. The rearrangement links TRBV6-1 to TRBJ1-6; TRBD1 aligns across 9 bases. The specimen sequenced was peripheral blood. Here the CDR3 reads CASSDGQGYSPLHF. CDR3 nucleotides: TGTGCCAGCAGTGACGGACAGGGGTATTCACCCCTCCACTTT.